This T cell receptor beta chain was captured in a study of blood T cell repertoires in COVID-19. Study summary: Some COVID-19 samples were acute and others convalescent; all came from the United States, Italy and Spain.

Sequenced by immunoSEQ multiplex PCR; TCRdb stores in-frame clones only, minus some. The repertoire consists of over 250,000 clones, with about 88% occurring once and the leading ten covering approximately 3.7%. After removal of 4 bases from V and 6 bases from J, the junction contained 1 base not matched to a gene. The CDR3 sequence is 14 residues long. From germline, CDR1 is ENHRY and CDR2 SYGVKD. This clone was observed a handful of times. V and J are TRBV10-3 and TRBJ1-6; 9 bases align to TRBD1. The sequencing input was peripheral blood. This sequence originates from a man aged 55-75 years who had recovered from COVID-19. CDR3 sequence reads: CAISVGQGNSPLHF. The DNA of the CDR3 is TGTGCCATCAGTGTGGGACAGGGTAATTCACCCCTCCACTTT.